This T cell receptor beta chain was observed in a study of CD8+CD57+ T cells in acquired aplastic anemia. Study conclusions and caveats: CD8+ Simpson's diversity in patients was not significantly different from that in controls.

This clonotype was counted ten times or more. Its antigen remains unidentified. The TCR beta profiling, which covered VDJ combination and CDR3 sequence, was carried out using genomic DNA as the template. TCRdb re-analysed the reads in MiXCR, keeping a single row per CDR3 protein. Found here are approximately 300,000 distinct CDR3 sequences, 45% to 65% of them singletons; the top ten hold under 1.5%. This CDR3 region has 13 residues. V lost 1 base and J 1 base, leaving 8 bases between the germline ends. Germline lookup yields CDR1 DFQATT and CDR2 SNEGSKA (reference sequence). By flow cytometry, patients selected for sequencing had shown an expansion of CD8+CD57+ cells. Diagnosis of severe acquired aplastic anemia applied to all patients. Patients had undergone no therapy by the time their blood was sampled.

This receptor was taken from a human donor with aplastic anemia. Specimen: sorted CD4+, CD8+, or CD8+CD57+ T cells (not recorded which) from PBMCs. The chain combines TRBV20-1 with TRBJ2-7; D is perhaps TRBD2 (5 bases). CDR3 region: CSARAGTSYEQYF. The CDR3 nucleotides are TGCAGTGCTAGAGCGGGAACTTCCTACGAGCAGTACTTC.